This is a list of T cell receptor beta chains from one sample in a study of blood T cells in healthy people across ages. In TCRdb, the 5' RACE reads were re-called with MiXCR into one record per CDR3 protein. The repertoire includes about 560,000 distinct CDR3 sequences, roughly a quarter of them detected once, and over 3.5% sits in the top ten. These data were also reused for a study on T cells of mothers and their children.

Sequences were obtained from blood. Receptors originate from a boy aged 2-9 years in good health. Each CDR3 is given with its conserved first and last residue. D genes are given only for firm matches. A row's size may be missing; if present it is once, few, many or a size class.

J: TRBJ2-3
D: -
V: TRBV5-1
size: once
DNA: TGCGCCAGCAGCCCCAAAGGGGGCACAGATACGCAGTATTTT
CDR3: CASSPKGGTDTQYF

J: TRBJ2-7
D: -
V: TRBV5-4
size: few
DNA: TGTGCCAGCAGCTTTCAGGGTGTCGACGAGCAGTACTTC
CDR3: CASSFQGVDEQYF

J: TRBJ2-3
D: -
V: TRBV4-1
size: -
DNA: TGCGCCAGCAGCCAAGATCAGAATACAGATACGCAGTATTTT
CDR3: CASSQDQNTDTQYF

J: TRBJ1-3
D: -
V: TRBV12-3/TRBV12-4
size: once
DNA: TGTGCCAGCAGTTTAAGGGCAGGCGGAAACACCATATATTTT
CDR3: CASSLRAGGNTIYF

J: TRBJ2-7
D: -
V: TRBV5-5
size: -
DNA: TGTGCCAGCAGCTTGGTGCGGGGAAGCTCCTACGAGCAGTACTTC
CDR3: CASSLVRGSSYEQYF

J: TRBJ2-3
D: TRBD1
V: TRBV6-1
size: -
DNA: TGTGCCAGCAGCGAATCGACAGGGGAGGACACAGATACGCAGTATTTT
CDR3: CASSESTGEDTDTQYF

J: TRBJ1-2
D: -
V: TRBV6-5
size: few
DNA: TGTGCCAGCAGTTACTTAGACAGACCGTCCTATGGCTACACCTTC
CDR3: CASSYLDRPSYGYTF

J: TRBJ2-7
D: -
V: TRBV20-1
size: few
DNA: TGCAGTGCTAGAGATACGGGGCTTTCCTACGAGCAGTACTTC
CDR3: CSARDTGLSYEQYF

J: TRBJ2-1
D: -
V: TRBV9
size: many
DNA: TGTGCCAGCAGCCCCGTATCACGACCCAATGAGCAGTTCTTC
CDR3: CASSPVSRPNEQFF

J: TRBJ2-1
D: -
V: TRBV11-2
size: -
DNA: TGTGCCAGCAGCTTAGGGCGGCGGGAGCAGTTCTTC
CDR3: CASSLGRREQFF

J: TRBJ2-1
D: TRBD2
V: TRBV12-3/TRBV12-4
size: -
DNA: TGTGCCAGCATCCTAGGGGCTAGCGGGAAGAGTGAGCAGTTCTTC
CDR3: CASILGASGKSEQFF

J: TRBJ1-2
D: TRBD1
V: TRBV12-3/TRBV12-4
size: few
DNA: TGTGCCAGCAGCCACAGGGGGCGAAACTATGGCTACACCTTC
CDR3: CASSHRGRNYGYTF

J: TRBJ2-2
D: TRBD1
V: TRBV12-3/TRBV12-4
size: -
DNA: TGTGCCAGCAGTCAAGACAGGGAGAACACCGGGGAGCTGTTTTTT
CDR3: CASSQDRENTGELFF

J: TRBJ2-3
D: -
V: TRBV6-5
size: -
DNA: TGTGCCAGCAGGACCGGAGATACGCAGTATTTT
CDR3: CASRTGDTQYF

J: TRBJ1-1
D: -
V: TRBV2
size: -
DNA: TGTGCCAGCAGTGAAGTTGAAGCTTTCTTT
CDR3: CASSEVEAFF

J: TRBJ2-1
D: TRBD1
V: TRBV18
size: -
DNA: TGTGCCAGCTCACCATCACAGGGGGATCATGAGCAGTTCTTC
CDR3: CASSPSQGDHEQFF

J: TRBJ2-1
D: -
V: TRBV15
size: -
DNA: TGTGCCACCAGAGGCTCCTACAATGAGCAGTTCTTC
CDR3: CATRGSYNEQFF

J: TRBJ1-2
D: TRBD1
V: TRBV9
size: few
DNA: TGTGCCAGCAGCGTAGGAAGACAGGGAGATGGCTACACCTTC
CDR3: CASSVGRQGDGYTF

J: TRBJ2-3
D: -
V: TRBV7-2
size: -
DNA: TGTGCCAGCAGCTTAGCGGTAGGGGGGTGGGGATACACAGATACGCAGTATTTT
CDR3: CASSLAVGGWGYTDTQYF

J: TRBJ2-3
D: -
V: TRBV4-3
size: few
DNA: TGCGTCAGCAGCCAAGCTGAAGGCCCAGATACGCAGTATTTT
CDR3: CVSSQAEGPDTQYF

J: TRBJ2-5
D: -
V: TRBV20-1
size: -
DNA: TGCAGCGGACTCTACGGGGAGACCCAGTACTTC
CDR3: CSGLYGETQYF

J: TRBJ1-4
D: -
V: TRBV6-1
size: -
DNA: TGTGCCAGCAGTGAACAGGGGTTCCGTAATGAAAAACTGTTTTTT
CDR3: CASSEQGFRNEKLFF